This T cell receptor (beta chain) came from a study of blood T cell repertoires in COVID-19. As originally analysed: The authors estimated nucleated cell counts from reference gene primer amplification. Method: immunoSEQ multiplex PCR; TCRdb's copy keeps in-frame clones and lacks some. Clone size and the V and J calls come from that table; the DNA yielded D and trimming. Altogether about 99,000 clones are present, more than 75% being singletons, with the ten largest covering 6.2%. Trimming took 5 bases from V and 2 from J, leaving 6 bases between them. The CDR3 covers 12 residues. Germline V gives CDR1 MNHNY, CDR2 SVGAGI (reference sequence).

Sequencing was performed on peripheral blood. The source is a human donor in a cohort sampled during active COVID-19. The rearrangement links TRBV6-6 to TRBJ2-5; TRBD2 might be the D (5 bases). CDR3 sequence (DNA): TGTGCCAGCAGTCAGCGGCAAGAGACCCAGTACTTC. Its protein is CASSQRQETQYF.